The following is a T cell receptor beta chain sequence with its context. What it binds is unknown. The data derive from a study of post-analysis software for immune sequencing data. Notes on the study in general: Patients showed TRBV5-6, TRBV5-1 and TRBV20-1 among four to six TRBV segments more frequent than in controls. Controls' normalized Chao1 diversity significantly exceeded that of multiple sclerosis patients. Strong co-clustering by F measure linked samples that shared a preparation batch.

Trimming stripped 3 bases from V and 7 bases from J, with 18 bases between. Germline loops: CDR1 SEHNR, CDR2 FQNEAQ (reference sequence). The CDR3 loop spans 16 amino acids. TCR beta cDNA libraries had unique molecular identifiers. Each CDR3 protein gets one entry after TCRdb re-called the PCR reads with MiXCR. Here the sample spans approximately 440,000 distinct CDR3 sequences, 45% being singletons. The V call is TRBV7-9, the J call TRBJ2-2; a weak D match, TRBD2 (6 bases). The specimen sequenced was blood. This receptor was identified in a girl between 5 and 17 years old with multiple sclerosis. The CDR3 coding sequence is TGTGCCAGCAGCTTTGGTGCGGGGCGGCCCATCGGGGAGCTGTTTTTT. Translating gives CASSFGAGRPIGELFF.